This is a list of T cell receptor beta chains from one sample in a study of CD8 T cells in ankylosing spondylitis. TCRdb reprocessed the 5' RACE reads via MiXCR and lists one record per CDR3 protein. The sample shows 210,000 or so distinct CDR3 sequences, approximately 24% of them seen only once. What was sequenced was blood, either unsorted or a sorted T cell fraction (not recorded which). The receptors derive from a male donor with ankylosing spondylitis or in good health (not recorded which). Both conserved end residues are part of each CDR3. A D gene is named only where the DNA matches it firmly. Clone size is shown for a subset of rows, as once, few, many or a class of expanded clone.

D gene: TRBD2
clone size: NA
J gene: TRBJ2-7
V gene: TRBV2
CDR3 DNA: TGTGCCAGCAGTGATCAACTAGCGGGAGTCGAGCAGTACTTC
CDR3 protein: CASSDQLAGVEQYF

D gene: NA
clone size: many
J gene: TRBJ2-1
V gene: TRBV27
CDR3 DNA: TGTGCCAGCAGTTTATTGGGCAATGAGCAGTTCTTC
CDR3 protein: CASSLLGNEQFF

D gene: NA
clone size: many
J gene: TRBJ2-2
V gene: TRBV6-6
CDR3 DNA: TGTGCCAGCTTCTCGGACACCGGGGAGCTGTTTTTT
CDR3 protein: CASFSDTGELFF

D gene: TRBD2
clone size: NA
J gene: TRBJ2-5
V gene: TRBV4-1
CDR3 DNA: TGCGCCAGCAGCCAAGCACAGGGGGGACTAGCGGGAGGTCGAGAGACCCAGTACTTC
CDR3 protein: CASSQAQGGLAGGRETQYF

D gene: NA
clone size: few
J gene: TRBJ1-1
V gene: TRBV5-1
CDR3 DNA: TGCGCCAGCAGCTTGTCGGGAGGAGGGACTGAAGCTTTCTTT
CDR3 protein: CASSLSGGGTEAFF

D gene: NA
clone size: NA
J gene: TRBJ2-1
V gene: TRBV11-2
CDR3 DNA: TGTGCCAGCAGCCCCGGGACCGGCGGCCAGCAGTTCTTC
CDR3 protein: CASSPGTGGQQFF

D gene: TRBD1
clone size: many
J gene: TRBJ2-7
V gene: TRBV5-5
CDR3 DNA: TGTGCCAGCAGCGCCGACAGGGGCTCCTACGAGCAGTACTTC
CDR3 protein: CASSADRGSYEQYF

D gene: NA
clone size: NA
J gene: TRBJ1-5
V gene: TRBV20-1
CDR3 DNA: TGCAGTGGTACTGATAGCAATCAGCCCCAGCATTTT
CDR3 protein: CSGTDSNQPQHF

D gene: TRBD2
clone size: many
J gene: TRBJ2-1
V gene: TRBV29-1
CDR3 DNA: TGCAGCGTTGTAAGAGAGACTAGCGGGTACAATGAGCAGTTCTTC
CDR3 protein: CSVVRETSGYNEQFF

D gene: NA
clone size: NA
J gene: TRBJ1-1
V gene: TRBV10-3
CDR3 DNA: TGTGCCAGCCAACGACAGCTAGGGATGAACACTGAAGCTTTCTTT
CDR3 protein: CASQRQLGMNTEAFF

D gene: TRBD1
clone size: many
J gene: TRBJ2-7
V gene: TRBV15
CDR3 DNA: TGTGCCACCAGCGGGGGACAGGCTTCCCTCGAGCAGTACTTC
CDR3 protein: CATSGGQASLEQYF

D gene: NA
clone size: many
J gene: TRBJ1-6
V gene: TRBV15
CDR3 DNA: TGTGCCACCAGCACAGAGAATTCACCCCTCCACTTT
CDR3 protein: CATSTENSPLHF

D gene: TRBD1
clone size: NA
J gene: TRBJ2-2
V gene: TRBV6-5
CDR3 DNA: TGTGCCAGCAGTTACACTGGACCCGGGACAGGGGCCGGGGAGCTGTTTTTT
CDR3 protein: CASSYTGPGTGAGELFF

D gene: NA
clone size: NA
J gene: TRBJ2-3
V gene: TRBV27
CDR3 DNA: TGTGCCAGCACTCAACGTCCGGGAACCTTAGATACGCAGTATTTT
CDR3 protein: CASTQRPGTLDTQYF

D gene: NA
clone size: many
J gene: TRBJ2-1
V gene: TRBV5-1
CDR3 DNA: TGCGCCAGCAGCTTAGGAGGAGTGGGACGATTACTGTTCTTC
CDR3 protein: CASSLGGVGRLLFF

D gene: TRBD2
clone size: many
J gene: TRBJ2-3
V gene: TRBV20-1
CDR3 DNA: TGCAGTGCTAGAACACCAGGACTAGCGGGGACAGATACGCAGTATTTT
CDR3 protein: CSARTPGLAGTDTQYF

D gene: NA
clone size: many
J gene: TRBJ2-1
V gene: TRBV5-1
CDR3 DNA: TGCGCCAGCAGCTCCGGGGCCTCCCTTTACAATGAGCAGTTCTTC
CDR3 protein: CASSSGASLYNEQFF

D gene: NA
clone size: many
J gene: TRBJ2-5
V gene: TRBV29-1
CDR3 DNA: TGCAGCGTGGCCCAGGTCATCCAAGAGACCCAGTACTTC
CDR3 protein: CSVAQVIQETQYF

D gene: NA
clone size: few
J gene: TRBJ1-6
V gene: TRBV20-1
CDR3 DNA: TGCAGTGCTAGACCACCCGTGAGCTCCTATAATTCACCCCTCCACTTT
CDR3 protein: CSARPPVSSYNSPLHF

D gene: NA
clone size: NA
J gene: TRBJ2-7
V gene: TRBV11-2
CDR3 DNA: TGTGCCAGCAGCTTAGCCCCGGTGGGGCACGAGCAGTACTTC
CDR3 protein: CASSLAPVGHEQYF

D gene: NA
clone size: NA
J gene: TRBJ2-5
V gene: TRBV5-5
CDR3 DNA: TGTGCCAGCAGCTTCGGCAGGCCTCAAGAGACCCAGTACTTC
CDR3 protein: CASSFGRPQETQYF

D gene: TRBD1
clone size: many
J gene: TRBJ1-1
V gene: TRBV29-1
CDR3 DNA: TGCAGCGTCGTTTACAGGGGCGGCCCGAACACTGAAGCTTTCTTT
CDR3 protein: CSVVYRGGPNTEAFF

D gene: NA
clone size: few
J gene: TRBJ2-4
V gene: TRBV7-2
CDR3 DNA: TGTGCCAGCAGCTCTAGGGAACGAGGGCAAAACATTCAGTACTTC
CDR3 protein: CASSSRERGQNIQYF

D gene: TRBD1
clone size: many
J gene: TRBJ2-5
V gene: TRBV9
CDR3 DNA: TGTGCCAGCAGCGTAGACAGGGGGTACGGTGAGGAGACCCAGTACTTC
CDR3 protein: CASSVDRGYGEETQYF

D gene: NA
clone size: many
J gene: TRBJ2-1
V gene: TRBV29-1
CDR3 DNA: TGCAGCGTTGAAGATCTCAGCGGAAAGGGCAATGAGCAGTTCTTC
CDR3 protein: CSVEDLSGKGNEQFF